The rows below give T cell receptor beta chains drawn from one sample of a study of OX40 agonist ivuxolimab in advanced cancers. Sequenced by immunoSEQ multiplex PCR; TCRdb stores in-frame clones only, minus some. The sample comprises approximately 59,000 clones, 75% to 90% of which are singletons, and approximately 3.5% rests with the top ten. The sample here was CD4+ or CD8+ T cells sorted from blood, taken in a trial of the OX40 agonist ivuxolimab. Every receptor here comes from an adult with an advanced solid tumor such as melanoma, head and neck, liver or kidney cancer. CDR3s include the opening cysteine and the closing phenylalanine or tryptophan. The D gene is left open where the match is weak. The size entry is marked missing in some rows and otherwise reads once, few, many or a size class.

cdr3_length | j_call | clone_size | d_call | v_call | cdr3_nt | cdr3_aa
13 | TRBJ1-1 | - | - | TRBV7-2 | TGTGCCAGCAGTGAGACAGTGAACACTGAAGCTTTCTTT | CASSETVNTEAFF
12 | TRBJ1-2 | - | - | TRBV7-9 | TGTGCCAGCAGCTTAGATCTGGGTGGCTACACCTTC | CASSLDLGGYTF
16 | TRBJ2-1 | once | TRBD2 | TRBV5-4 | TGTGCCAGCAGCTTGCTAGCGGGAGGTTTAGTTAATGAGCAGTTCTTC | CASSLLAGGLVNEQFF
15 | TRBJ2-7 | - | TRBD2 | TRBV29-1 | TGCAGCGTTCAGGGTTTGGGACTAGGGACGTACGAGCAGTACTTC | CSVQGLGLGTYEQYF
16 | TRBJ2-2 | - | - | TRBV18 | TGTGCCAGCTCCCCCACCGGGTCCGTCCGTTCCGGGGAGCTGTTTTTT | CASSPTGSVRSGELFF
15 | TRBJ1-1 | - | - | TRBV6-1 | TGTGCCAGCAGCTTTTCTCCGGGGGCGGACACTGAAGCTTTCTTT | CASSFSPGADTEAFF
15 | TRBJ2-7 | - | - | TRBV6-1 | TGTGCCAGCAGTGAAAGAAGGGCCAGAGACTACGAGCAGTACTTC | CASSERRARDYEQYF
14 | TRBJ1-6 | - | - | TRBV5-1 | TGCGCCAGCAGCTTTGTCGGAGAGGATTCACCCCTCCACTTT | CASSFVGEDSPLHF
14 | TRBJ1-2 | - | TRBD1 | TRBV4-1 | TGCGCCAGCAGCCAAGGGGGGACAGACTATGGCTACACCTTC | CASSQGGTDYGYTF
11 | TRBJ1-4 | few | - | TRBV20-1 | TGCAGTGCTAGAGCTTATGGAAAACTGTTTTTT | CSARAYGKLFF
15 | TRBJ2-2 | - | - | TRBV28 | TGTGCCAGCAGTTTAATCGACCGGAACACCGGGGAGCTGTTTTTT | CASSLIDRNTGELFF
12 | TRBJ2-2 | - | - | TRBV29-1 | TGCAGCGTTGAGTCGAACACCGGGGAGCTGTTTTTT | CSVESNTGELFF
13 | TRBJ2-5 | - | - | TRBV7-6 | TGTGCCAGCAACCTCGGAGGAGGTGAGACCCAGTACTTC | CASNLGGGETQYF
13 | TRBJ2-1 | - | - | TRBV25-1 | TGTGCCAGCAGACTAGCAGCTAACAATGAGCAGTTCTTC | CASRLAANNEQFF
14 | TRBJ2-7 | - | TRBD1 | TRBV5-4 | TGTGCCAGCAGCCTACGACAGGGGGCTTACGAGCAGTACTTC | CASSLRQGAYEQYF
14 | TRBJ2-3 | - | TRBD2 | TRBV5-1 | TGCGCCAGCAGCTTAGCGGGAGCTAAAGATACGCAGTATTTT | CASSLAGAKDTQYF
13 | TRBJ1-2 | few | - | TRBV16 | TGTGCCAGCAGCCAATTTAAGGACTATGGCTACACCTTC | CASSQFKDYGYTF
14 | TRBJ1-2 | - | - | TRBV7-3 | TGTGCCAGCAGCCCGGACCCTAGAAGGATTGGCTACACCTTC | CASSPDPRRIGYTF
12 | TRBJ2-1 | - | TRBD2 | TRBV30 | TGTGCCTGGAGTGCTAGCGGCAATGAGCAGTTCTTC | CAWSASGNEQFF
13 | TRBJ1-5 | - | - | TRBV5-1 | TGCGCCAGCAGCGCGGGGAAAAATCAGCCCCAGCATTTT | CASSAGKNQPQHF
15 | TRBJ2-1 | - | TRBD1 | TRBV10-1 | TGCGCCAGCAGTGATCCGGGACAGGGGGATCATGAGCAGTTCTTC | CASSDPGQGDHEQFF
15 | TRBJ2-2 | - | - | TRBV27 | TGTGCCAGCAGTCCCAGGACTAGGGGGACCGGGGAGCTGTTTTTT | CASSPRTRGTGELFF
16 | TRBJ2-7 | - | TRBD1 | TRBV4-1 | TGCGCCAGCAGCCAAGGGGGACAGGGGATTTCCTACGAGCAGTACTTC | CASSQGGQGISYEQYF
16 | TRBJ2-3 | - | - | TRBV5-1 | TGCGCCAGCAGCTCGGGCCGGGACGCCTCGGGAGATACGCAGTATTTT | CASSSGRDASGDTQYF
15 | TRBJ1-1 | - | - | TRBV28 | TGTGCCAGCAGTTTGACCGGGCTCCCGAACACTGAAGCTTTCTTT | CASSLTGLPNTEAFF
13 | TRBJ1-3 | - | TRBD1 | TRBV5-8 | TGTGCCAGCACACGGGACAGGGGAAACACCATATATTTT | CASTRDRGNTIYF
15 | TRBJ2-2 | - | - | TRBV28 | TGTGCCAGCAGTTTATCTGCAGGGGTGGCCGGGGAGCTGTTTTTT | CASSLSAGVAGELFF
14 | TRBJ2-7 | - | - | TRBV6-6 | TGTGCCAGCAGTTCCACGGGCGTAACCTACGAGCAGTACTTC | CASSSTGVTYEQYF
15 | TRBJ2-7 | - | TRBD1 | TRBV7-9 | TGTGCCAGCAGCTATGGGACAGGGGTGCCTACCGAGCAGTACTTC | CASSYGTGVPTEQYF
14 | TRBJ2-1 | - | TRBD1 | TRBV18 | TGTGCCAGCTCAAAGACCGGGACAGAGGTTGAGCAGTTCTTC | CASSKTGTEVEQFF
16 | TRBJ1-5 | - | - | TRBV2 | TGTGCCAGCAGCGCGGTCAGGGTGATTAGCAATCAGCCCCAGCATTTT | CASSAVRVISNQPQHF
14 | TRBJ1-2 | - | - | TRBV5-5 | TGTGCCAGCAGTCCGGACATTCTTTCCTATGGCTACACCTTC | CASSPDILSYGYTF
15 | TRBJ2-3 | - | - | TRBV7-6 | TGTGCCAGCAGCTTTTTGGTCAGAGACACAGATACGCAGTATTTT | CASSFLVRDTDTQYF
15 | TRBJ2-7 | - | TRBD1 | TRBV6-5 | TGTGCCAGCAGTTACTCGGACAGGCTACCTCTAGAGCAGTACTTC | CASSYSDRLPLEQYF
14 | TRBJ2-7 | - | - | TRBV5-6 | TGTGCCAGCAGCTCCCCGGATCATAGCTACGAGCAGTACTTC | CASSSPDHSYEQYF
13 | TRBJ2-7 | medium-sized | - | TRBV5-3 | TGTGCCAGAAGCGTACGGAGAGCCTACGAGCAGTACTTC | CARSVRRAYEQYF
14 | TRBJ1-5 | once | - | TRBV7-9 | TGTGCCAGCAGCAGATCAGGGTCGGATCAGCCCCAGCATTTT | CASSRSGSDQPQHF
14 | TRBJ2-3 | - | - | TRBV7-9 | TGTGCCAGCAGCTTTGCATCTAGCACAGATACGCAGTATTTT | CASSFASSTDTQYF
12 | TRBJ1-6 | - | - | TRBV28 | TGTGCCAGCGGTTCAGGTGGCTCACCCCTCCACTTT | CASGSGGSPLHF
17 | TRBJ2-7 | - | TRBD2 | TRBV14 | TGTGCCAGCAGCCAAGAAGCCGGGACTAGCGGGAGAAACGAGCAGTACTTC | CASSQEAGTSGRNEQYF
14 | TRBJ1-1 | - | - | TRBV6-5 | TGTGCCAGCAGTTACAGAGGCGCTGGCAGGTTAGCTTTCTTT | CASSYRGAGRLAFF
15 | TRBJ1-1 | - | - | TRBV5-1 | TGCGCCAGCAGCTTGGTAGCGGGAGGAGGCACTGAAGCTTTCTTT | CASSLVAGGGTEAFF
13 | TRBJ2-7 | - | - | TRBV6-1 | TGTGCCAGCAGTGAAGACGGGAGTCGCGGGCAGTACTTC | CASSEDGSRGQYF
13 | TRBJ1-1 | - | - | TRBV29-1 | TGCAGCGTTGATACGTTCGAGAGGACTGAAGCTTTCTTT | CSVDTFERTEAFF
18 | TRBJ1-6 | - | TRBD1 | TRBV19 | TGTGCCAGTAGTTTTTACTTCGGCGGGACAGGCCATAATTCACCCCTCCACTTT | CASSFYFGGTGHNSPLHF